This TCR beta chain was sequenced in a study of Ad26.COV2.S vaccination and SARS-CoV-2 variants. Across the whole study: Donor allocation was to the COV1001 Ad26.COV2.S trial arm. Recipients of Ad26.COV2.S got it intramuscularly, once or twice 56 days apart. Points from the study as a whole: Post-vaccination spike-specific CD8+ and CD4+ T cell responses reportedly had substantial breadth.

TCRdb's table, derived via immunoSEQ multiplex PCR, lists solely in-frame clones and lacks some. The sample has about 480,000 clones; roughly 85% are singletons. This CDR3 contains 17 residues. This clone came up once. Its antigen is currently unknown. As to treatment: 15 to 20 received Ad26.COV2.S at low or high dose, single or two shots; about 5 received placebo; per-sample allocation not given. Day 63 following the first vaccine or placebo injection was when the samples were taken. The clonotype originates from a person between 18 and 59 years old who received the Ad26.COV2.S COVID-19 vaccine or a placebo. The V and J genes are TRBV21-1 and TRBJ2-3; the D segment call TRBD2 is taken from the table without a DNA check. TRBV21-1 corresponds to a pseudogene. This material consisted of peripheral blood, taken in a trial of Ad26.COV2.S vaccine versus placebo. CDR3: CASSKARAGGPSDTQYF. The CDR3 coding sequence is TGTGCCAGCAGCAAAGCCCGGGCGGGAGGGCCATCAGATACGCAGTATTTT.